Below are 26 T cell receptor beta chains sequenced from a single sample in a study of T cells after yellow fever vaccination. TCRdb passed the 5' RACE reads through MiXCR, listing each CDR3 protein once. Found here are about 350,000 distinct CDR3 sequences, about 7.8% of them singletons; the top ten hold approximately 16%. The sequencing here drew on PBMCs, taken more than 40 days after the first yellow fever vaccination. Every receptor here comes from a man between 18 and 35 years old who received the YFV17D yellow fever vaccine.

Only a few counts were recorded for this clonotype. The chain joins TRBV29-1 to TRBJ2-3, with D tentatively TRBD1 or TRBD2 (5 bases each). The ends were cut back, 4 bases at V and 9 bases at J, with 14 bases in the middle. This CDR3 is built from 12 residues. CDR1 and CDR2 from the germline V gene are SQVTM and ANQGSEA. The CDR3 here is CSVVGGWGTQYF. The CDR3 nucleotides are TGCAGCGTTGTGGGTGGATGGGGGACGCAGTATTTT.

The rearrangement links TRBV7-6 to TRBJ2-7; 8 nucleotides match TRBD1. CDR3 length equals 15 residues. Germline V lookup: CDR1 SGHVS, CDR2 FNYEAQ. With 1 base clipped from V and 4 bases from J, the junction kept 6 bases outside the gene matches. CDR3 DNA: TGTGCCAGCAGCTTAGTGACAGGGGACTCTTACGAGCAGTACTTC. Its translation: CASSLVTGDSYEQYF.

V is TRBV7-3 and J is TRBJ2-2; 10 bases are shared with TRBD1. The CDR3 has 16 residues. The junction had 8 bases not matched to a gene; V was cut back by 4 bases and J by 6 bases. Germline CDR1 SGHTA, CDR2 FQGTGA. The CDR3 region is CASSWVGQGESGELFF. The CDR3 nucleotides are TGTGCCAGCAGCTGGGTTGGACAGGGGGAGTCCGGGGAGCTGTTTTTT.

This clonotype was counted between two and nine times. The rearrangement uses TRBV4-3 and TRBJ2-1; tentatively, D is TRBD1 (5 bases). Germline lookup yields CDR1 LGHNA and CDR2 YSLEER. The CDR3 runs 15 residues. V was shortened by 3 bases and J by 7 bases, with 16 bases between the two germline ends. CDR3 in DNA: TGCGCCAGCAGCCAGGGGCGTGGACATTCGAATGAGCAGTTCTTC. Its translation: CASSQGRGHSNEQFF.

This chain links TRBV12-3 or TRBV12-4 with TRBJ2-2; either TRBD1 or TRBD2 may fit D (6 bases each). The length of the CDR3 is 15 residues. Trimming stripped 0 bases from V and 3 bases from J, with 8 bases between. The DNA for the CDR3 is TGTGCCAGCAGTTTAGCGAGGGGGGACACCGGGGAGCTGTTTTTT. This codes for CASSLARGDTGELFF.

The V gene is TRBV5-6, the J gene TRBJ1-5; maybe TRBD1 (5 bases). This CDR3 is built from 14 residues. V dropped 0 bases and J dropped 5 bases, with 9 bases sitting between them. Germline CDR1 SGHDT, CDR2 YYEEEE. The CDR3 sequence is CASSLAGWDQPQHF. The CDR3 DNA is TGTGCCAGCAGCTTGGCAGGGTGGGATCAGCCCCAGCATTTT.

This clonotype was detected only a few times. The CDR3 loop reads CSAGHRGLQPQHF. CDR3 DNA: TGCAGTGCTGGACACAGGGGGCTTCAGCCCCAGCATTTT. The chain employs TRBV20-1 and TRBJ1-5, with 9 nucleotides matching TRBD1. CDR1 and CDR2 from the germline V gene are DFQATT and SNEGSKA (reference sequence). This CDR3 contains 13 residues. V was pared by 5 bases and J by 6 bases, with 5 bases of the junction left unmatched.

The rearrangement uses TRBV5-6 and TRBJ1-2; 9 bases match TRBD1. The V segment lost 4 bases and the J segment 4 bases; nucleotides outside the gene matches: 8. Germline assignment: CDR1 SGHDT and CDR2 YYEEEE. The CDR3 runs 15 residues. DNA for the CDR3: TGTGCCAGCAGCCCCCCCGGGACAGGGATCTATGGCTACACCTTC. It is translated as CASSPPGTGIYGYTF. The full variable domain, completed using reference TRBV5-6 and TRBJ1-2, is DAGVTQSPTHLIKTRGQQVTLRCSPKSGHDTVSWYQQALGQGPQFIFQYYEEEERQRGNFPDRFSGHQFPNYSSELNVNALLLGDSALYLCASSPPGTGIYGYTFGSGTRLTVV.

This chain connects TRBV7-2 to TRBJ2-1; TRBD2 matches 14 bases. The CDR3 is made up of 17 amino acids. With V trimmed by 1 base and J by 8 bases, 7 bases remained unmatched. CDR1 is SGHTA, CDR2 FQGNSA, per germline. The CDR3 region is CASSLGGTSGGPDEQFF. The CDR3 DNA reads TGTGCCAGCAGCTTAGGGGGGACTAGCGGGGGTCCAGATGAGCAGTTCTTC. Looking up the rest from reference TRBV7-2 and TRBJ2-1 gives the full variable domain: GAGVSQSPSNKVTEKGKDVELRCDPISGHTALYWYRQSLGQGLEFLIYFQGNSAPDKSGLPSDRFSAERTGGSVSTLTIQRTQQEDSAVYLCASSLGGTSGGPDEQFFGPGTRLTVL.

V gene TRBV12-3 or TRBV12-4 combines with J gene TRBJ2-1, with TRBD2 identical over 7 bases. V gave up 6 bases and J gave up 3 bases; unmatched junction bases: 11. This CDR3 contains 16 residues. The CDR3 here is CASSTSRTGGYNEQFF. The CDR3 coding sequence is TGTGCCAGCAGCACGAGCCGAACGGGGGGCTACAATGAGCAGTTCTTC.

The rearrangement joins TRBV6-2 or TRBV6-3 to TRBJ2-1; TRBD1 matches 12 bases. V gave up 0 bases and J gave up 8 bases; unmatched junction bases: 5. CDR1 MNHEY and CDR2 SVGEGT come from the germline V gene. The CDR3 extends over 16 amino acids. The CDR3, as DNA: TGTGCCAGCAGTTACTCGTGGGGACAGGGGGCCTATGAGCAGTTCTTC. Protein product: CASSYSWGQGAYEQFF.

V usage is TRBV7-9 and J usage is TRBJ2-7; D gene unclear. CDR1 is SEHNR and CDR2 is FQNEAQ in the germline V gene (reference sequence). The CDR3 spans 13 residues. V was clipped by 3 bases and J by 2 bases, with 8 bases between them. CDR3 protein: CASSFLTPYEQYV. The CDR3 DNA follows: TGTGCCAGCAGCTTCCTGACACCCTACGAGCAGTACGTC.

The chain is built from TRBV3-1 and TRBJ1-1; the match to TRBD1 covers 8 bases. CDR1 is LGHDT, CDR2 YNNKEL, per germline (reference sequence). The CDR3 runs 17 residues. Germline trimming cut 7 bases from V and 5 bases from J; bases unmatched to any gene: 18. This CDR3 is CASTPQSLRGQGTEAFF. CDR3 DNA: TGTGCCAGCACCCCGCAGAGCCTCAGGGGGCAGGGGACTGAAGCTTTCTTT. Full variable domain (rest looked up from reference TRBV3-1 and TRBJ1-1): DTAVSQTPKYLVTQMGNDKSIKCEQNLGHDTMYWYKQDSKKFLKIMFSYNNKELIINETVPNRFSPKSPDKAHLNLHINSLELGDSAVYFCASTPQSLRGQGTEAFFGQGTRLTVV.

The chain is built from TRBV6-1 and TRBJ2-1; no clear D gene. Trimming stripped 6 bases from V and 0 bases from J, with 12 bases between. This CDR3 contains 15 residues. CDR1 and CDR2 (germline): MNHNS, SASEGT. In DNA, the CDR3 is TGTGCCAGCAGCCCGACCCTGAGCTCCTACAATGAGCAGTTCTTC. Its protein product is CASSPTLSSYNEQFF.

The gene calls are TRBV20-1 and TRBJ1-6; TRBD1 matches at 8 bases. V lost 0 bases to trimming and J lost 7 bases; unmatched junction nucleotides: 2. CDR1 is DFQATT, CDR2 SNEGSKA, per germline (reference sequence). The CDR3 covers 14 residues. CDR3 protein: CSAREGQVNSPLHF. The DNA for the CDR3 is TGCAGTGCTAGAGAGGGACAGGTCAATTCACCCCTCCACTTT.

The chain links TRBV28 to TRBJ2-7, with D perhaps matching TRBD1 or TRBD2 (5 bases each). Germline V gene data show CDR1 as MDHEN and CDR2 as SYDVKM. V was shortened by 2 bases and J by 1 base, with 9 bases between the two germline ends. CDR3 length equals 14 residues. CDR3 loop: CASSLRGRSYEQYV. The CDR3 DNA sequence: TGTGCCAGCAGTTTAAGGGGACGGTCCTACGAGCAGTACGTC.

This clonotype appeared a few times. The V and J genes are TRBV6-2 or TRBV6-3 and TRBJ2-4; no clear D. CDR1 and CDR2 from the germline V gene are MNHEY and SVGEGT. With 2 bases removed from V and 2 bases from J, the gap between germline ends came to 22 bases. The CDR3 sequence is 19 residues long. Written as DNA, the CDR3 is TGTGCCAGCAGTTACCCCGCCACCTGGAACACGGTATCCAAAAACATTCAGTACTTC. This codes for CASSYPATWNTVSKNIQYF.

Ten or more counts support this clonotype. The chain links TRBV5-1 to TRBJ2-1, with D perhaps given as TRBD1 or TRBD2 (6 bases each). The germline V and J ends were trimmed by 4 bases and 5 bases, with 13 bases remaining between them. The CDR3 length is 14 residues. Looked up from germline, CDR1 is SGHRS and CDR2 is YFSETQ. The CDR3 sequence is CASSRGGMDNEQFF. The CDR3 DNA reads as TGCGCCAGCAGCAGAGGGGGGATGGACAATGAGCAGTTCTTC.

The rearrangement uses TRBV5-1 and TRBJ2-3, with D uncertain. Per the germline V gene, CDR1 is SGHRS and CDR2 is YFSETQ. The V and J ends lost 1 base and 8 bases respectively, with 14 bases between them. CDR3 length equals 14 residues. CDR3 DNA: TGCGCCAGCAGCTTGAATCTGGATCTCGGTACGCAGTATTTT. This translates into CASSLNLDLGTQYF.

The chain links TRBV7-2 to TRBJ2-3; D not certain. V gave up 5 bases and J gave up 6 bases, with 12 bases separating them. The germline gives CDR1 SGHTA, CDR2 FQGNSA. The CDR3 runs 13 residues. The CDR3: CASSRVGRDTQYF. CDR3 nucleotide sequence: TGTGCCAGCAGCCGGGTGGGCCGGGATACGCAGTATTTT.

This chain uses TRBV6-1 with TRBJ1-1; 9 nucleotides align to TRBD1. Germline CDR1 is MNHNS and CDR2 is SASEGT. CDR3 size: 16 residues. The V and J ends lost 5 bases and 3 bases, in that order; junction bases with no gene match: 10. Here the CDR3 reads CASSKNRGLDHTEAFF. The CDR3, as DNA: TGTGCCAGCAGTAAGAACAGGGGGCTCGACCACACTGAAGCTTTCTTT.

V gene TRBV5-1 combines with J gene TRBJ2-1; weak D call: TRBD2 (6 bases). The V end was cut by 4 bases, the J end by 6 bases, with 17 bases between. The CDR3 runs 15 residues. Germline V gene sequence: CDR1 SGHRS, CDR2 YFSETQ. The chain's CDR3 is CASSPMGDFTNEQFF. DNA of the CDR3: TGCGCCAGCAGCCCCATGGGGGACTTTACCAATGAGCAGTTCTTC.

This rearrangement joins TRBV12-3 or TRBV12-4 to TRBJ1-1; TRBD1 matches 7 bases. CDR3 length: 12 amino acids. Unmatched junction bases numbered 9, after V lost 6 bases and J lost 11 bases. CDR3 sequence (DNA): TGTGCCAGCAGCCTGAGACAGGGTATCGCTTTCTTT. Amino acid sequence: CASSLRQGIAFF.

This clonotype was picked up a small number of times. The genes are TRBV9 and TRBJ2-2; perhaps TRBD1 as D (6 bases). Germline lookup yields CDR1 SGDLS and CDR2 YYNGEE. The CDR3 covers 13 residues. Trimming took 4 bases from V and 7 from J, leaving 11 bases between them. For the CDR3, the DNA is TGTGCCAGCAGCTTACAGGGAGACGGGGAGCTGTTTTTT. This translates into CASSLQGDGELFF.

The chain links TRBV4-3 to TRBJ2-1; D gene unclear. This CDR3 has 13 amino acids. V was trimmed by 2 bases and J by 5 bases, leaving 7 bases between them. Looked up from germline, CDR1 is LGHNA and CDR2 is YSLEER. CDR3 in amino acids: CASSQSVNNEQFF. DNA for the CDR3: TGCGCCAGCAGCCAATCGGTGAACAATGAGCAGTTCTTC.

The chain links TRBV5-1 to TRBJ1-2; no reliable D call. The CDR3 contains 12 residues. V was cut by 0 bases and J by 6 bases, with 6 bases left in between. Germline values: CDR1 SGHRS, CDR2 YFSETQ. The CDR3 DNA sequence: TGCGCCAGCAGCTTGGAAGAAAATGGCTACACCTTC. This translates into CASSLEENGYTF. Complete variable domain (other parts from reference TRBV5-1 and TRBJ1-2): KAGVTQTPRYLIKTRGQQVTLSCSPISGHRSVSWYQQTPGQGLQFLFEYFSETQRNKGNFPGRFSGRQFSNSRSEMNVSTLELGDSALYLCASSLEENGYTFGSGTRLTVV.